These 9 T cell receptor beta chains were all obtained from the same sample, sequenced in a study of T cell responses to AZD1222 COVID-19 vaccine. TCRdb's copy holds only in-frame clones and misses some; the assay was immunoSEQ multiplex PCR. The sample records about 190,000 clones, around 89% being singletons. The input for sequencing was peripheral blood, taken on day 0 of AZD1222 vaccination. Source of these receptors: an adult in good health.

The gene calls are TRBV18 and TRBJ2-7, with D hard to call. Trimming removed 4 bases at V and 0 bases at J, with 13 bases between. Per the germline V gene, CDR1 is KGHSH and CDR2 is LQKENI. This CDR3 has 15 residues. The CDR3 loop is CASSLGASSSYEQYV. The CDR3 bases are TGTGCCAGCTCACTCGGAGCCTCCAGCTCCTACGAGCAGTACGTC.

The chain is built from TRBV19 and TRBJ2-2; TRBD1 matches 8 bases. V trimming: 8 bases; J trimming: 5 bases; junction bases outside the gene matches: 1. The CDR3 runs 12 residues. CDR1 and CDR2 (germline): LNHDA, SQIVND (reference sequence). CDR3 bases: TGTGCCAGTTACAGGGGGACCGGGGAGCTGTTTTTT. It translates to CASYRGTGELFF.

V is TRBV5-1 and J is TRBJ1-2, with TRBD1 as a possible D gene (5 bases). The V gene's germline CDR1 is SGHRS and CDR2 YFSETQ. Trimming pared 1 base from V and 5 bases from J, leaving 9 bases between. This CDR3 spans 13 amino acids. The CDR3 nucleotides are TGCGCCAGCAGCTTGACAGGAGAATATGGCTACACCTTC. Its translation is CASSLTGEYGYTF.

This chain connects TRBV6-1 to TRBJ2-3, with 11 bases lining up with TRBD2. The CDR3 is made up of 16 amino acids. Germline trimming cut 2 bases from V and 5 bases from J; bases unmatched to any gene: 6. Germline values: CDR1 MNHNS, CDR2 SASEGT. The CDR3 is CASSERASGGQDTQYF. CDR3 nucleotide sequence: TGTGCCAGCAGTGAAAGGGCTAGCGGGGGGCAAGATACGCAGTATTTT.

This clone has a single count. The V call is TRBV29-1, the J call TRBJ2-2; possible D gene TRBD1, 5 bases. Germline CDR1 SQVTM, CDR2 ANQGSEA. V was cut by 4 bases and J by 1 base, with 13 bases left in between. This CDR3 comprises 15 residues. For the CDR3, the DNA is TGCAGCGTTGGACAGACAAGCCGGAACACCGGGGAGCTGTTTTTT. This sequence encodes CSVGQTSRNTGELFF.

V and J are TRBV6-4 and TRBJ1-1; D is unclear. The CDR3 is made up of 12 amino acids. Germline values: CDR1 MRHNA, CDR2 SNTAGT. V lost 0 bases, J lost 11 bases, and 10 bases lay in between. The CDR3 sequence: CASSDSRRVAFF. The CDR3 DNA is TGTGCCAGCAGTGACTCGCGCCGTGTGGCTTTCTTT.

The chain links TRBV6-5 to TRBJ1-5, with a weak D call TRBD1 (5 bases). Germline V gene lookup returns CDR1 MNHEY and CDR2 SVGAGI. The CDR3 loop spans 16 amino acids. Trimming stripped 2 bases from V and 2 bases from J, with 13 bases between. The CDR3 coding sequence is TGTGCCAGCAGTTACGCGGGGCCGATCGGCAATCAGCCCCAGCATTTT. Its protein is CASSYAGPIGNQPQHF.

This chain joins TRBV5-1 and TRBJ2-5; D gene uncertain. The V and J ends lost 3 bases and 1 base respectively, with 4 bases between them. This CDR3 has 12 residues. Germline CDR1 is SGHRS and CDR2 is YFSETQ. This CDR3 is CASSSPQETQYF. DNA of the CDR3: TGCGCCAGCAGCTCCCCCCAAGAGACCCAGTACTTC.

V usage is TRBV7-9 and J usage is TRBJ1-4, with a weak D call TRBD1 (6 bases). The CDR3 is 13 amino acids. Looked up from germline, CDR1 is SEHNR and CDR2 is FQNEAQ (reference sequence). V was trimmed by 7 bases and J by 6 bases, leaving 12 bases between them. CDR3 nucleotide sequence: TGTGCCAGCAACACGGAGGGGGATGAAAAACTGTTTTTT. Its protein is CASNTEGDEKLFF.